A selection of T cell receptor beta chains follows, all from one sample in a study of monozygotic twins with cystic fibrosis. Repertoires were generated with immunoSEQ multiplex PCR, while TCRdb's copy carries only in-frame clones and drops some. The sample has approximately 14,000 clones; more than 80% are singletons. Source material: blood. Every receptor here comes from a boy aged 5-17 years with cystic fibrosis. Each CDR3 is given with its conserved first and last residue. D genes are given only for firm matches. Size is stated for part of the rows, as once, few or many counts, or as a class when the clone is expanded.

TRBV9	15	-	-	TRBJ2-3	TGTGCCAGCAGCGTAGACGAGCGTATCACAGATACGCAGTATTTT	CASSVDERITDTQYF
TRBV7-9	16	-	-	TRBJ1-4	TGTGCCAGCAGCCCCCCGGCGGGCGGGGAGGGTGAAAAACTGTTTTTT	CASSPPAGGEGEKLFF
TRBV7-9	13	-	-	TRBJ2-7	TGTGCCAGCAGCTTAGCGGTTACCTACGAGCAGTACTTC	CASSLAVTYEQYF
TRBV4-1	13	-	few	TRBJ2-4	TGCGCCAGCAGCCAAGACGGTGAGGACATTCAGTACTTC	CASSQDGEDIQYF
TRBV2	13	TRBD1	few	TRBJ2-1	TGTGCCAGCAGTGCCCTGACAGGGAATGAGCAGTTCTTC	CASSALTGNEQFF
TRBV7-3	15	-	-	TRBJ2-1	TGTGCCAGCAGCTTAACTGGAGACCGATACAATGAGCAGTTCTTC	CASSLTGDRYNEQFF
TRBV18	16	TRBD1	-	TRBJ2-2	TGTGCCAGCTCACCTCGGGACAGGGCGGACACCGGGGAGCTGTTTTTT	CASSPRDRADTGELFF
TRBV19	12	-	-	TRBJ1-2	TGTGCCAGTAACCTGGACAGCTATGGCTACACCTTC	CASNLDSYGYTF
TRBV6-1	10	-	-	TRBJ1-2	TGTGCCAGCAGTGAACTGTTCCTCACCTTC	CASSELFLTF
TRBV5-1	14	TRBD1	-	TRBJ2-5	TGCGCCAGCAGACTAACAGGGGGCCTTTTGACCCAGTACTTC	CASRLTGGLLTQYF
TRBV7-2	15	-	few	TRBJ1-2	TGTGCCAGCAGATCCTTGGAACTAGCTAACTATGGCTACACCTTC	CASRSLELANYGYTF
TRBV7-2	17	-	-	TRBJ2-2	TGTGCCAGCAGCCCCGTTCCCCCCGGGATCAACACCGGGGAGCTGTTTTTT	CASSPVPPGINTGELFF
TRBV28	15	-	-	TRBJ1-5	TGTGCCAGCAGTCCCTTCAGTCAGGGGTATCAGCCCCAGCATTTT	CASSPFSQGYQPQHF
TRBV7-3	16	TRBD1	-	TRBJ2-2	TGTGCCAGCAGCCCCCAAGGACAGGGCAACACCGGGGAGCTGTTTTTT	CASSPQGQGNTGELFF
TRBV30	17	-	-	TRBJ1-2	TGTGCCTGGAGTGTAAAATCCCGGGGACCGTTTAACTATGGCTACACCTTC	CAWSVKSRGPFNYGYTF
TRBV29-1	11	-	-	TRBJ2-7	TGCAGCGTTGAAGGCGCCTACGAGCAGTACTTC	CSVEGAYEQYF
TRBV5-1	15	-	-	TRBJ1-1	TGCGCCAGCAGCTTAATCGATGATCTGAGGGGTGAAGCTTTCTTT	CASSLIDDLRGEAFF
TRBV15	15	-	-	TRBJ2-7	TGTGCCACCAGCAGCGACCTAGCTCTCACCTACGAGCAGTACTTC	CATSSDLALTYEQYF
TRBV19	17	-	-	TRBJ2-1	TGTGCCAGTAGTAACCTATTACAGGGACTATCCTACAATGAGCAGTTCTTC	CASSNLLQGLSYNEQFF
TRBV19	16	-	-	TRBJ1-5	TGTGCCAGTAGTAGGTTGGCGCTACCCCAAAATCAGCCCCAGCATTTT	CASSRLALPQNQPQHF
TRBV7-6	12	-	-	TRBJ2-5	TGTGCCAGCAGCTTCTCCCAAGAGACCCAGTACTTC	CASSFSQETQYF
TRBV6-4	14	-	-	TRBJ2-3	TGTGCCAGCAGGGTGGACGCCGGGGCAGATACGCAGTATTTT	CASRVDAGADTQYF
TRBV4-1	15	-	-	TRBJ2-7	TGCGCCAGCAGCCAAGTCCACAGCACGGGAAGGGAGCAGTACTTC	CASSQVHSTGREQYF
TRBV6-6	15	TRBD1	-	TRBJ1-1	TGTGCCAGCAGTTACGAGACAGGGTACATTCCTGAAGCTTTCTTT	CASSYETGYIPEAFF